The rows below give T cell receptor beta chains drawn from one sample of a study of T-cell reconstitution after alpha-beta-depleted transplantation in children. TCRdb fed the PCR reads into MiXCR, producing one record per CDR3 protein. The sample lists approximately 88,000 distinct CDR3 sequences, 12% occurring once. This specimen was PBMCs from the stem cell graft donor, taken from the stem cell graft. The source of these receptors is a human donor who donated a stem cell graft to a child with inherited bone marrow failure. Both conserved end residues are part of each CDR3. D genes are given only for firm matches. Some rows have no size entry. The others give once, few or many, or a class for an expanded clone.

v_gene,d_gene,abundance,j_gene,CDR3aa,CDR3nt
TRBV4-3,-,many,TRBJ2-1,CASSQELVSSYNEQFF,TGCGCCAGCAGCCAAGAACTAGTAAGCTCCTACAATGAGCAGTTCTTC
TRBV29-1,-,many,TRBJ1-1,CSVGDAEAFF,TGCAGCGTGGGGGACGCTGAAGCTTTCTTT
TRBV20-1,-,many,TRBJ2-1,CTLRTASYNEQFF,TGCACCCTAAGGACAGCAAGCTACAATGAGCAGTTCTTC
TRBV4-2,TRBD1,-,TRBJ2-2,CASSQDGGQETGELFF,TGTGCCAGCAGCCAAGACGGGGGACAGGAAACCGGGGAGCTGTTTTTT
TRBV5-4,-,few,TRBJ2-7,CASSLAGASGEQYF,TGTGCCAGCAGCTTGGCGGGGGCCTCGGGGGAGCAGTACTTC
TRBV7-3,-,many,TRBJ2-5,CASSYTASYFQETQYF,TGTGCCAGCAGCTATACGGCGTCCTACTTCCAAGAGACCCAGTACTTC
TRBV5-1,TRBD1,many,TRBJ1-2,CASSPSTGVGYGYTF,TGCGCCAGCAGCCCCTCCACAGGGGTAGGCTATGGCTACACCTTC
TRBV7-9,-,many,TRBJ1-6,CASSLPGGDSPLHF,TGTGCCAGCAGCCTGCCAGGAGGGGATTCACCCCTCCACTTT
TRBV29-1,TRBD1,many,TRBJ2-3,CSVAGTGDTDTQYF,TGCAGCGTTGCCGGGACAGGAGACACAGATACGCAGTATTTT
TRBV6-2/TRBV6-3,-,few,TRBJ1-1,CASRQSGTAEAFF,TGTGCCAGCAGGCAGTCAGGGACGGCTGAAGCTTTCTTT
TRBV7-2,-,many,TRBJ2-3,CASSFTRTDTQYF,TGTGCCAGCAGCTTCACCAGGACAGATACGCAGTATTTT
TRBV6-2/TRBV6-3,TRBD1,-,TRBJ1-5,CASTPPGDRGNQPQHF,TGTGCCAGCACCCCACCTGGGGACAGAGGCAATCAGCCCCAGCATTTT
TRBV6-1,TRBD2,-,TRBJ2-7,CASSRLAGGPYEQYF,TGTGCCAGCAGCCGACTAGCGGGAGGGCCCTACGAGCAGTACTTC
TRBV12-3/TRBV12-4,-,many,TRBJ1-1,CASSLQGFEAFF,TGTGCCAGCAGTTTACAGGGGTTTGAAGCTTTCTTT
TRBV6-2/TRBV6-3,-,many,TRBJ2-7,CASSYSQFRNYEQYF,TGTGCCAGCAGTTACTCCCAGTTTCGGAACTACGAGCAGTACTTC
TRBV11-3,TRBD1,many,TRBJ2-3,CASSSGQGADTQYF,TGTGCCAGCAGCTCGGGACAGGGCGCAGATACGCAGTATTTT
TRBV6-2/TRBV6-3,-,many,TRBJ1-1,CASSPRAPNTEAFF,TGTGCCAGCAGTCCCAGGGCCCCGAACACTGAAGCTTTCTTT
TRBV12-3/TRBV12-4,-,many,TRBJ2-7,CASSTPYEQYF,TGTGCCAGCAGTACTCCCTACGAGCAGTACTTC
TRBV7-6,-,many,TRBJ2-3,CASSLRAADTQYF,TGTGCCAGCAGTCTCAGGGCGGCAGATACGCAGTATTTT
TRBV28,TRBD1,-,TRBJ2-7,CASSYGQGRSASYEQYF,TGTGCCAGCAGTTACGGACAGGGTCGCTCTGCAAGCTACGAGCAGTACTTC
TRBV20-1,-,many,TRBJ1-2,CSTPRGYGYTF,TGCAGTACTCCTAGGGGTTATGGCTACACCTTC
TRBV7-7,TRBD2,few,TRBJ2-1,CASSLVAGGPGEQFF,TGTGCCAGCAGCTTAGTAGCGGGGGGGCCAGGTGAGCAGTTCTTC
TRBV3-1,TRBD2,many,TRBJ2-1,CASSLLAGGNNEQFF,TGTGCCAGCAGCCTCCTAGCGGGGGGGAACAATGAGCAGTTCTTC
TRBV20-1,TRBD2,few,TRBJ2-7,CSARVTGLSEQYF,TGCAGTGCTAGAGTAACGGGACTATCGGAGCAGTACTTC
TRBV20-1,-,many,TRBJ2-3,CSPRWTDTQYF,TGCAGTCCCCGGTGGACAGATACGCAGTATTTT
TRBV20-1,-,many,TRBJ2-1,CSARDRSRSYNEQFF,TGCAGTGCTAGAGATAGGAGTCGATCCTACAATGAGCAGTTCTTC